These 22 T cell receptor beta chains came from one sample sequenced in a study of cytomegalovirus exposure and HLA in healthy donors. The PCR used 60 Vbeta and 13 Jbeta primers. The table came from immunoSEQ multiplex PCR; TCRdb's copy has only in-frame clones and leaves some out. The sample gives 150,000 to 200,000 clones, 70% to 80% of which show up once; roughly 13% is in the top ten. Sequences were obtained from PBMCs. These TCRs come from a woman aged 30 to 39 in good health and CMV-seropositive.

This clone has more than one count but fewer than ten. This sequence joins TRBV16 and TRBJ2-7; maybe TRBD2 (6 bases). This CDR3 has 14 residues. V gave up 2 bases and J gave up 0 bases, with 8 bases separating them. Per the germline V gene, CDR1 is KGHSY and CDR2 is FQNENV. The CDR3 nucleotides read TGTGCCAGCAGCCAAAGCGGGCTCTCCTACGAGCAGTACTTC. It codes for CASSQSGLSYEQYF. Drawing the rest from reference TRBV16 and TRBJ2-7, the complete variable domain is GEEVAQTPKHLVRGEGQKAKLYCAPIKGHSYVFWYQQVLKNEFKFLISFQNENVFDETGMPKERFSAKCLPNSPCSLEIQATKLEDSAVYFCASSQSGLSYEQYFGPGTRLTVT.

This chain uses TRBV28 with TRBJ2-3; TRBD1 matches 9 bases. The germline V gene has CDR1 MDHEN and CDR2 SYDVKM. The CDR3 is 16 residues long. J gave up 0 bases and V 11 bases, and 12 bases lay outside the gene matches. This CDR3 is CAARDRVPVSTDTQYF. The DNA for the CDR3 is TGTGCCGCCCGGGACAGGGTTCCCGTTAGCACAGATACGCAGTATTTT.

The J gene is TRBJ2-7, the V gene TRBV11-3; the match to TRBD1 covers 8 bases. Germline CDR1 SGHNT, CDR2 YENEEA. V was clipped by 2 bases and J by 2 bases; unmatched bases: 5. The CDR3 is 15 residues long. The CDR3 here is CASSLQGADTYEQYF. CDR3 DNA sequence: TGTGCCAGCAGCTTACAGGGGGCGGACACCTACGAGCAGTACTTC.

The chain carries TRBV28 and TRBJ2-2; 8 positions match TRBD1. Trimming took 8 bases from V and 3 from J; bases not matched to a gene: 17. This CDR3 has 18 residues. In germline, CDR1 is MDHEN, CDR2 SYDVKM. CDR3 in amino acids: CASSEDPGAGGDTGELFF. As DNA, the CDR3 is TGTGCCAGCTCGGAGGATCCGGGGGCAGGGGGCGACACCGGGGAGCTGTTTTTT.

The J gene is TRBJ2-1, the V gene TRBV19; D might be TRBD2 (5 bases). This CDR3 has 15 amino acids. The V gene lost 2 bases and the J gene lost 7 bases, with 15 bases spanning the gap. The V gene's germline CDR1 is LNHDA and CDR2 SQIVND (reference sequence). The CDR3 is CASSINQEVLNEQFF. The CDR3 DNA reads TGTGCCAGTAGTATAAACCAGGAGGTACTGAATGAGCAGTTCTTC.

The genes are TRBV28 and TRBJ1-1; no reliable D call. In germline, CDR1 is MDHEN, CDR2 SYDVKM. Between the trimmed V and J ends, which lost 6 bases and 10 bases, there was a span of 18 bases. CDR3 length equals 13 residues. The DNA for the CDR3 is TGTGCCAGCAGCGTCTCGGGTGCTCTGGGAGCTTTCTTT. This sequence encodes CASSVSGALGAFF.

This clone was counted only a few times. The V and J genes are TRBV28 and TRBJ1-3; D unresolved. Germline V CDR1 and CDR2: MDHEN, SYDVKM. Trimming removed 5 bases at V and 1 base at J, with 9 bases between. CDR3 size: 14 residues. The CDR3 DNA reads TGTGCCAGCAGTCCCACGAGGTCTGGAAACACCATATATTTT. Residues: CASSPTRSGNTIYF.

This chain links TRBV27 with TRBJ1-5; TRBD1 matches 8 bases. With V trimmed by 6 bases and J by 2 bases, 9 bases remained unmatched. The CDR3 consists of 16 residues. Germline V lookup: CDR1 MNHEY, CDR2 SMNVEV (reference sequence). CDR3 bases: TGTGCCAGCAGCCCAGGGACAGGAGAAGGCAATCAGCCCCAGCATTTT. This codes for CASSPGTGEGNQPQHF.

V gene TRBV11-2 combines with J gene TRBJ2-5, with D possibly being TRBD2 (6 bases). The J call may be mistaken, given a closer DNA end match to TRBJ2-7. CDR3 length: 17 residues. The germline V gene has CDR1 SGHAT and CDR2 FQNNGV. The CDR3: CASSLVVRPRGGYEQYF. In nucleotides, the CDR3 is TGTGCCAGCAGCTTAGTGGTCAGACCACGTGGGGGGTACGAGCAGTACTTC.

The rearrangement links TRBV5-4 to TRBJ2-5; D may be TRBD2 (7 bases). Germline V CDR1 and CDR2: SGHNT, YYREEE (reference sequence). Trimming pared 4 bases from V and 4 bases from J, leaving 14 bases between. The CDR3 consists of 14 residues. As DNA, the CDR3 is TGTGCCAGCAGCCGAGGGGGGGCTATAGAGACCCAGTACTTC. This translates into CASSRGGAIETQYF.

The chain is built from TRBV6-5 and TRBJ1-2; tentative D call: TRBD1 (5 bases). V was clipped by 2 bases and J by 2 bases, with 6 bases between them. The CDR3 totals 13 residues. Germline CDR1 is MNHEY and CDR2 is SVGAGI. The CDR3 spells CASSYDSNYGYTF. DNA of the CDR3: TGTGCCAGCAGTTACGACAGCAACTATGGCTACACCTTC.

The V and J genes are TRBV10-3 and TRBJ2-7; perhaps TRBD2 as D (6 bases). This CDR3 is built from 15 residues. Germline CDR1 and CDR2: ENHRY and SYGVKD. Trimming took off 0 bases at V and 7 bases at J, with 16 bases between the two ends. CDR3 nucleotides: TGTGCCATCAGTGAGTCGGGCGGGGAGGAAGGGGAGCAGTACTTC. This gives the protein CAISESGGEEGEQYF.

The chain joins TRBV5-4 to TRBJ2-5, with D possibly matching TRBD1 (6 bases). V gave up 4 bases and J gave up 2 bases, with 12 bases separating them. CDR3 length: 14 residues. Germline V lookup: CDR1 SGHNT, CDR2 YYREEE (reference sequence). In DNA, the CDR3 is TGTGCCAGCAGCCCAGGGGCCAATCAAGAGACCCAGTACTTC. Amino acid sequence: CASSPGANQETQYF.

The V call is TRBV28, the J call TRBJ1-1; D uncertain. Trimming removed 4 bases from V and 2 bases from J, with 5 bases in between. Germline values: CDR1 MDHEN, CDR2 SYDVKM. The CDR3 extends over 12 amino acids. For the CDR3, the DNA is TGTGCCAGCAGTTCGACAAACACTGAAGCTTTCTTT. It specifies CASSSTNTEAFF.

There are a few counts of this clone. The chain carries TRBV2 and TRBJ2-5; the D gene is possibly TRBD1 (5 bases). From germline, CDR1 is SNHLY and CDR2 FYNNEI. Trimming stripped 8 bases from V and 2 bases from J, with 21 bases between. The CDR3 totals 16 residues. The CDR3 region has the DNA TGTGCCAGCGCCGCAAGGTCGGACACCATGCAAGAGACCCAGTACTTC. Translated: CASAARSDTMQETQYF.

This clone was detected only a few times. The V and J genes are TRBV4-3 and TRBJ1-1; TRBD1 might be the D (6 bases). Germline-derived CDR1 and CDR2 are LGHNA and YSLEER. The CDR3 runs to 15 residues. Trimming shortened V by 1 base and J by 3 bases, and 12 bases separated the two germline ends. The CDR3 bases are TGCGCCAGCAGCCAAGGCGGGGGACACCACACTGAAGCTTTCTTT. This translates into CASSQGGGHHTEAFF.

This chain uses TRBV28 with TRBJ2-7; TRBD2 matches 9 bases. J gave up 4 bases and V 8 bases, and 6 bases lay outside the gene matches. CDR1 and CDR2 from the germline V gene are MDHEN and SYDVKM. The CDR3 has 13 residues. CDR3 region: CASRPSGIYEQYF. CDR3 nucleotide sequence: TGTGCCAGCCGTCCTAGCGGGATATACGAGCAGTACTTC.

This sequence joins TRBV30 and TRBJ1-1; D ambiguous. Deletions cut 0 bases from V and 3 bases from J, with 8 bases between. CDR1 and CDR2 (germline): GTSNPN, SVGIG (reference sequence). The CDR3 runs 13 residues. The CDR3 sequence: CAWSVKQDTEAFF. CDR3 DNA sequence: TGTGCCTGGAGTGTAAAGCAGGACACTGAAGCTTTCTTT.

The V gene is TRBV7-2, the J gene TRBJ2-7; 8 bases fit TRBD2. CDR1 and CDR2 (germline): SGHTA, FQGNSA. This CDR3 spans 15 amino acids. V was pared by 5 bases and J by 4 bases, with 10 bases of the junction left unmatched. The DNA of the CDR3 is TGTGCCAGCAGCCCTCCGGGAAGCGGGGGTTACGAGCAGTACTTC. Amino acid sequence: CASSPPGSGGYEQYF.

The chain joins TRBV7-3 to TRBJ1-4; D not resolved. The CDR3 has 16 residues. Trimming removed 3 bases at V and 4 bases at J, with 15 bases between. In germline, CDR1 is SGHTA, CDR2 FQGTGA. Here the CDR3 DNA reads TGTGCCAGCAGCTTGAACGGAGGCGGGGTTAATGAAAAACTGTTTTTT. Its protein is CASSLNGGGVNEKLFF.

This chain links TRBV6-5 with TRBJ2-7; 8 bases align to TRBD2. V shed 4 bases and J 4 bases; nucleotides not matched to a gene: 3. Germline V CDR1 and CDR2: MNHEY, SVGAGI. This CDR3 is 13 amino acids long. CDR3 DNA: TGTGCCAGCAGTTCTAGCGGGTCTTACGAGCAGTACTTC. It yields the protein CASSSSGSYEQYF.

This sequence joins TRBV27 and TRBJ1-4; TRBD1 aligns across 9 bases. This CDR3 spans 16 amino acids. V shed 4 bases, J shed 8 bases, and the junction held 11 bases outside the gene matches. Germline loops: CDR1 MNHEY, CDR2 SMNVEV (reference sequence). The CDR3 bases are TGTGCCAGCAGTTCGAACCGGGACAGGGTCGCGGAAAAACTGTTTTTT. Encoded protein: CASSSNRDRVAEKLFF.